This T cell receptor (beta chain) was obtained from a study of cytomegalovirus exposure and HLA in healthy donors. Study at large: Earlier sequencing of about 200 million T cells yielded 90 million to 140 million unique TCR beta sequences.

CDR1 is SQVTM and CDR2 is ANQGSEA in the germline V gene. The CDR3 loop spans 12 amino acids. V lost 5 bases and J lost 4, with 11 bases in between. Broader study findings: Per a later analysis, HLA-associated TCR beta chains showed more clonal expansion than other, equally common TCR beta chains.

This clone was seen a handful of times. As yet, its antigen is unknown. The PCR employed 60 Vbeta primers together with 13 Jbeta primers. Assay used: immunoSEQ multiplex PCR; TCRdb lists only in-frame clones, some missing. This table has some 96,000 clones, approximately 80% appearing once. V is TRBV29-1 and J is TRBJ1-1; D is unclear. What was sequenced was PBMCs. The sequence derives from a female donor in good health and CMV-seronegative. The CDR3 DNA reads TGCAGCGTTATAAGAGGGCCCACTGAAGCTTTCTTT. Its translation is CSVIRGPTEAFF.